The TCR beta chain under discussion was sequenced for a study of radiation and T cells in renal cell carcinoma. Treatment noted: treatment-naive control, cytoreductive nephrectomy. For this clone: Its antigen remains unknown.

V lost 3 bases, J lost 1 base, and 7 bases lay in between. The CDR3 contains 13 residues. Germline V CDR1 and CDR2: SGHDT, YYEEEE. Measured with immunoSEQ multiplex PCR; TCRdb has only the in-frame clones, and not every one. The sample has about 24,000 clones; about 62% are singletons. Study findings and constraints: Only small tumor regions of roughly 1 g were sampled.

Sample: tumor tissue, taken from a patient whose treatment was nephrectomy without radiotherapy. The chain uses TRBV5-6 and TRBJ1-2; a possible D gene is TRBD1 (5 bases). The receptor was derived from a man in his forties with renal cell carcinoma. The CDR3 region has the DNA TGTGCCAGCAGCTGGGGGGGTAACTATGGCTACACCTTC. Amino acids: CASSWGGNYGYTF. Full variable domain (outside the CDR3, taken from reference TRBV5-6 and TRBJ1-2): DAGVTQSPTHLIKTRGQQVTLRCSPKSGHDTVSWYQQALGQGPQFIFQYYEEEERQRGNFPDRFSGHQFPNYSSELNVNALLLGDSALYLCASSWGGNYGYTFGSGTRLTVV.